This TCR beta chain was identified in a study of siplizumab effects on memory and regulatory T cells. Overall study findings and caveats: With siplizumab, mappable alloreactive CD4+ clones averaged roughly 69% Treg-derived, versus around 30% in controls.

The germline V gene has CDR1 SGHDT and CDR2 YYEEEE. This CDR3 has 17 amino acids. V shed 2 bases, J shed 0 bases, and the junction held 5 bases outside the gene matches. Clones were read by immunoSEQ multiplex PCR, and TCRdb kept only the in-frame ones, dropping some. Of tens of thousands of clones listed, 83% are singletons. A note on this clone: Its antigen is undetermined.

The chain combines TRBV5-6 with TRBJ2-3; 11 bases agree with TRBD2. The TCR originated in a human donor in good health. What was sequenced was memory CD4+ T cells sorted from blood. The CDR3 DNA is TGTGCCAGCAGCTTAGAGACTAGCGGGGACAGCACAGATACGCAGTATTTT. This gives the protein CASSLETSGDSTDTQYF.